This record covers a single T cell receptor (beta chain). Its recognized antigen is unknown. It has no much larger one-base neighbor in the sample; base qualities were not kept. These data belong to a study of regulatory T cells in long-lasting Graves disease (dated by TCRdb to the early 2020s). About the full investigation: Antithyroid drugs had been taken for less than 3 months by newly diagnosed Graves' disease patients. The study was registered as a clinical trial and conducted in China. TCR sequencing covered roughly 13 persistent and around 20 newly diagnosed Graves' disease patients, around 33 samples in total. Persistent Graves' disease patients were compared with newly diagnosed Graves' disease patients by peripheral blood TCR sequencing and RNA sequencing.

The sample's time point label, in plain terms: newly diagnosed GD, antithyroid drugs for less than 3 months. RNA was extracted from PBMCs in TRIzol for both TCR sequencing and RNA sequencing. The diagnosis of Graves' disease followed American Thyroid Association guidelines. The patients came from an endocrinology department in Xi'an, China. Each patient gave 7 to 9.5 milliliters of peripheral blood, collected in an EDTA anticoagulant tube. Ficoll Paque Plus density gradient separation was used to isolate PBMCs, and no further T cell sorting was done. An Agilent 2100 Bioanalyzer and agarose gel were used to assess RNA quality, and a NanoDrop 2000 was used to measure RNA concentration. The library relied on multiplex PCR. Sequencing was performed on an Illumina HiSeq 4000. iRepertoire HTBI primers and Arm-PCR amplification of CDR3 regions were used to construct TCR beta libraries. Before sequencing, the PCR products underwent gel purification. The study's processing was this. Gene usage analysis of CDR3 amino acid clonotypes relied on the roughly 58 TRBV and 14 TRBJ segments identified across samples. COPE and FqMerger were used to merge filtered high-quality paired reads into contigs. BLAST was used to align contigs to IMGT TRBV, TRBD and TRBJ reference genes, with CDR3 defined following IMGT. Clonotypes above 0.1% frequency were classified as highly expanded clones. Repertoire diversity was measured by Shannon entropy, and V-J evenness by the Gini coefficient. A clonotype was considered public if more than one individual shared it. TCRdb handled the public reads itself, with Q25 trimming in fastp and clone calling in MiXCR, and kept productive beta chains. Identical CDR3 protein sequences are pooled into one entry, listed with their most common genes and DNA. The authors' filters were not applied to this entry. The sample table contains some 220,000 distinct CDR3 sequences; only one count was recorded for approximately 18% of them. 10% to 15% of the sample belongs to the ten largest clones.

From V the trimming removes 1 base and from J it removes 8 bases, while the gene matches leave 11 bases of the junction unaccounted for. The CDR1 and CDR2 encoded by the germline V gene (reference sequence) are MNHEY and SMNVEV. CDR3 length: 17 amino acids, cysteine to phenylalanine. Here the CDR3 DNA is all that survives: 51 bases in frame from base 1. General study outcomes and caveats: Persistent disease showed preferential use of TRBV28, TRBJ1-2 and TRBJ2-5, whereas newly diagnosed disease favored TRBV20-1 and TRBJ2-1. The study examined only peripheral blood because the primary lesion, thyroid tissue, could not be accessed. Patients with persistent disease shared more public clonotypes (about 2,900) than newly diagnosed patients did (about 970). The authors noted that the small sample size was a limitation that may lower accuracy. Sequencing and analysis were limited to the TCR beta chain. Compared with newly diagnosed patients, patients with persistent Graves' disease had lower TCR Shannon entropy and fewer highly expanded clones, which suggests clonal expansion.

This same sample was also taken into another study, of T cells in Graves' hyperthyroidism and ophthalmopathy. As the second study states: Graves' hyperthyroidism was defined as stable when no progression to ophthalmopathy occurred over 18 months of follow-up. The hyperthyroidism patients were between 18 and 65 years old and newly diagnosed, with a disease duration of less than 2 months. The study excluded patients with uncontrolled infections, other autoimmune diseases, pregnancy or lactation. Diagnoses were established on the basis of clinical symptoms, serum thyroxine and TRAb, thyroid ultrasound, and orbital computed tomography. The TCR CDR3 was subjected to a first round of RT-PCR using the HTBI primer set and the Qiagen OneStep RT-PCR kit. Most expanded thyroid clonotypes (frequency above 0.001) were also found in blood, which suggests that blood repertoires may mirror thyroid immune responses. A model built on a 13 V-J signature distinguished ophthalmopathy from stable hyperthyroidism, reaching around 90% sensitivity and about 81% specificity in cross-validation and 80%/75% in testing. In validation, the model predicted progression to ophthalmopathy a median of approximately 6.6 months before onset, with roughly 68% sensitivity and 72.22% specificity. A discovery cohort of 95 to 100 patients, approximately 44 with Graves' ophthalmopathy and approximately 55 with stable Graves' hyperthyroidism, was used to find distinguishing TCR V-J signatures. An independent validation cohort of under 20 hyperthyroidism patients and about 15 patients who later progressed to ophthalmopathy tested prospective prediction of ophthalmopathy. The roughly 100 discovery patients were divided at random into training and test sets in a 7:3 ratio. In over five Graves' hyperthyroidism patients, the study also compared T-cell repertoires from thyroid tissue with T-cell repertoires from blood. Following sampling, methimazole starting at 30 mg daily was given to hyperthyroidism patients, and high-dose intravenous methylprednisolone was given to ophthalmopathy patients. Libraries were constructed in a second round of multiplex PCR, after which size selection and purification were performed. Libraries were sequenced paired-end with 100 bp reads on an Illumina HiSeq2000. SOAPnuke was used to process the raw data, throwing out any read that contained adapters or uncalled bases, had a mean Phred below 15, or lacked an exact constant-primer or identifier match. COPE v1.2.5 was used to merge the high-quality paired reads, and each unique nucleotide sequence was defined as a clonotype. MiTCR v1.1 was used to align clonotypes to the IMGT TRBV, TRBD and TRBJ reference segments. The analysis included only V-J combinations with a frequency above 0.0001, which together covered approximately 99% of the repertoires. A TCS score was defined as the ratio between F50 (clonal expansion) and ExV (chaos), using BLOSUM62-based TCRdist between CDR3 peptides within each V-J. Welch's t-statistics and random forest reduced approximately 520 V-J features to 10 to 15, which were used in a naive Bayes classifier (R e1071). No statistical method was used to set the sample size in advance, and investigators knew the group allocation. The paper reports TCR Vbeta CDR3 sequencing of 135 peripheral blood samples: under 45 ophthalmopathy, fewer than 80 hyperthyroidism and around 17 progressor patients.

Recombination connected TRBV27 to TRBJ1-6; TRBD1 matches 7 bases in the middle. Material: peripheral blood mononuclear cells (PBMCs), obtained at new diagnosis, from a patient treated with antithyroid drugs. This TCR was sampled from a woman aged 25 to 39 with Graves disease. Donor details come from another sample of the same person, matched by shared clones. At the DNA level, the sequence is TGTGCCAGCAGTTTATTTGCCACGACAGGGAGGGATTCACCCCTCCACTTT. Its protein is CASSLFATTGRDSPLHF.